A selection of T cell receptor beta chains follows, all from one sample in a study of T cells in Graves' hyperthyroidism and ophthalmopathy. TCRdb re-called the multiplex PCR reads through MiXCR, storing one row per CDR3 protein. The sample lists approximately 600,000 distinct CDR3 sequences; under 25% were seen once. Sequencing was performed on blood. The receptors were gathered from a man younger than 40 with Graves' ophthalmopathy. CDR3s include the opening cysteine and the closing phenylalanine or tryptophan. Fields, in order: V gene, CDR3 protein.

V gene: TRBV20-1
CDR3 protein: CSAPRGLSLSYNEQFF

V gene: TRBV6-2/TRBV6-3
CDR3 protein: CASSYSPGQMNTEAFF

V gene: TRBV7-2
CDR3 protein: CASSPQFRGRYGYTF

V gene: TRBV19
CDR3 protein: CASSMSAGFGELFF

V gene: TRBV10-2
CDR3 protein: CASRFAEGGRSDTQYF

V gene: TRBV3-1
CDR3 protein: CASSHGLKQVGTEAFF

V gene: TRBV11-2
CDR3 protein: CASSLDPQGTQYF

V gene: TRBV7-9
CDR3 protein: CASSLAGGGDTRYF

V gene: TRBV11-1
CDR3 protein: CASSLGGAVSYNEQFF

V gene: TRBV9
CDR3 protein: CASSVGPRGGTEAFF

V gene: TRBV5-6
CDR3 protein: CASSWDRGPTGELFF

V gene: TRBV4-2
CDR3 protein: CASSHRLGGIYEQYF

V gene: TRBV14
CDR3 protein: CASSQLNSGYEQYF

V gene: TRBV7-8
CDR3 protein: CASSSHKFTLNYGYTF

V gene: TRBV20-1
CDR3 protein: CSARDWGTGNPQGSYEQYF

V gene: TRBV20-1
CDR3 protein: CSVAGADRHYGYTF

V gene: TRBV11-2
CDR3 protein: CASSLGPSETGSSPNYGYTF

V gene: TRBV7-9
CDR3 protein: CASSLKGVKGETQYF

V gene: TRBV7-2
CDR3 protein: CASSLVGGGSGRGALGETQYF

V gene: TRBV24-1
CDR3 protein: CATSPTGTETQYF

V gene: TRBV10-1
CDR3 protein: CASSESRGNYGYTF

V gene: TRBV3-1
CDR3 protein: CASSQAGGGPYEQYF

V gene: TRBV12-3/TRBV12-4
CDR3 protein: CASLGLHNEQFF

V gene: TRBV7-2
CDR3 protein: CASSSRTSGRARSSYEQYF

V gene: TRBV7-6
CDR3 protein: CASSLQISGTEFSYEQYF

V gene: TRBV3-1
CDR3 protein: CASSRDPITGELFF

V gene: TRBV3-1
CDR3 protein: CASSQEGGRLTDTQYF

V gene: TRBV11-2
CDR3 protein: CASSFRGRNEQYF

V gene: TRBV6-2/TRBV6-3
CDR3 protein: CASRGLAGPIEQYF

V gene: TRBV30
CDR3 protein: CAWSARDRTYNEQFF

V gene: TRBV5-1
CDR3 protein: CASSLGRTEPSYEQYF

V gene: TRBV28
CDR3 protein: CASSFPGATEAFF

V gene: TRBV20-1
CDR3 protein: CSASGFMGSGGQYTQYF

V gene: TRBV19
CDR3 protein: CASKSGSFDEQFF

V gene: TRBV28
CDR3 protein: CASSLRGHPAYEQYF

V gene: TRBV20-1
CDR3 protein: CSARGLAGGVFNEQFF

V gene: TRBV5-1
CDR3 protein: CASSQDGDYEQYF

V gene: TRBV10-1
CDR3 protein: CASSESSGSGRATDTQYF

V gene: TRBV4-1
CDR3 protein: CASSQVIVETQYF

V gene: TRBV11-2
CDR3 protein: CAIPFTGDEQSF

V gene: TRBV27
CDR3 protein: CASSLKPVAVGELFF

V gene: TRBV11-2
CDR3 protein: CASRKGSQYEQYF

V gene: TRBV9
CDR3 protein: CASSVNVETTLDSPLHF

V gene: TRBV9
CDR3 protein: CASSVEGLAVYNEQFF

V gene: TRBV5-1
CDR3 protein: CASSTRDRSNEQFF

V gene: TRBV18
CDR3 protein: CASSPKWTSADEQYF

V gene: TRBV11-2
CDR3 protein: CASSLPRALNTEAFF

V gene: TRBV20-1
CDR3 protein: CSARPLAGVSYEQYF

V gene: TRBV3-1
CDR3 protein: CASSQGNRGENQPQHF

V gene: TRBV20-1
CDR3 protein: CSARTGTRKANEQYF

V gene: TRBV29-1
CDR3 protein: CSVGGRQETQYF

V gene: TRBV24-1
CDR3 protein: CATSFPGLAGGAKNIQYF

V gene: TRBV6-1
CDR3 protein: CASSLWFKANQVDYGYTF

V gene: TRBV18
CDR3 protein: CASSPTGTENTEAFF

V gene: TRBV6-1
CDR3 protein: CASSLSTGTAKYEQYF

V gene: TRBV6-5
CDR3 protein: CASSHRPLPGLAGGKSWETQYF

V gene: TRBV14
CDR3 protein: CASSALTGTKGYEQYF